These 8 T cell receptor beta chains were sequenced from one sample in a study of blood T cell repertoires in COVID-19 (dated by TCRdb to about 2020). The library was made by the immunoSEQ multiplex PCR assay. Not all clones reach the TCRdb copy of this immuneACCESS table, which keeps in-frame sequences only. Checked studies attribute under half of the gap to unresolved V genes and leave the rest unexplained. For this sample the table gives 180,000 or so clones, of which 76% were detected only once. About 9% of the sample is taken by the ten largest. The source material was peripheral blood. Receptors were obtained from a woman between 50 and 59 years old with active or convalescent COVID-19.

The genes are TRBV7-8 and TRBJ2-1; TRBD1 might be the D (5 bases). The V end lost 0 bases, the J end lost 0 bases, and 6 bases lay between the germline ends. This CDR3 region has 15 residues. Germline V gene sequence: CDR1 SGHVS, CDR2 FQNEAQ. The CDR3: CASSLATGSYNEQFF. CDR3 nucleotides: TGTGCCAGCAGCTTAGCAACAGGCTCCTACAATGAGCAGTTCTTC.

This chain links TRBV7-9 with TRBJ1-1; D unresolved. V was pared by 3 bases and J by 1 base, with 9 bases between. Looked up from germline, CDR1 is SEHNR and CDR2 is FQNEAQ (reference sequence). CDR3 size: 14 residues. The CDR3 coding sequence is TGTGCCAGCAGCTTGGGCCCGAAGAACACTGAAGCTTTCTTT. This translates into CASSLGPKNTEAFF. The full variable domain, with the rest looked up from reference TRBV7-9 and TRBJ1-1, is DTGVSQNPRHKITKRGQNVTFRCDPISEHNRLYWYRQTLGQGPEFLTYFQNEAQLEKSRLLSDRFSAERPKGSFSTLEIQRTEQGDSAMYLCASSLGPKNTEAFFGQGTRLTVV.

This clone has just a few counts. This chain's CDR3 is CSVKDRGGQPQHF. In nucleotides, the CDR3 is TGCAGCGTGAAGGACAGGGGTGGCCAGCCCCAGCATTTT. The chain recombines TRBV29-1 with TRBJ1-5, with TRBD1 identical over 9 bases. Germline assignment: CDR1 SQVTM and CDR2 ANQGSEA. The CDR3 contains 13 residues. The V and J ends lost 6 bases and 7 bases, in that order; junction bases with no gene match: 7. The entire variable domain, with the rest obtained from reference TRBV29-1 and TRBJ1-5, is as follows: SAVISQKPSRDICQRGTSLTIQCQVDSQVTMMFWYRQQPGQSLTLIATANQGSEATYESGFVIDKFPISRPNLTFSTLTVSNMSPEDSSIYLCSVKDRGGQPQHFGDGTRLSIL.

This clone came up once. The chain joins TRBV7-3 to TRBJ2-1, with TRBD2 identical over 8 bases. The V segment lost 5 bases and the J segment 8 bases; nucleotides outside the gene matches: 11. The CDR3 spans 15 residues. Germline V gene sequence: CDR1 SGHTA, CDR2 FQGTGA. CDR3 coding DNA: TGTGCCAGCAGCCCCGGGACTAGGGCTGGGGATGAGCAGTTCTTC. It specifies CASSPGTRAGDEQFF.

This clone came up once. The chain combines TRBV6-6 with TRBJ1-2, with TRBD1 as a possible D gene (5 bases). The V and J ends lost 7 bases and 4 bases respectively, with 13 bases between them. Germline CDR1 MNHNY, CDR2 SVGAGI (reference sequence). There are 13 residues in the CDR3. The CDR3 DNA reads TGTGCCAGCAACAGTCCTAGGGGCTATGGCTACACCTTC. Encoded protein: CASNSPRGYGYTF.

The CDR3 nucleotides read TGTGCCAGCAGTTTAACAGGGACTCAGCCCCAGCATTTT. It specifies CASSLTGTQPQHF. V is TRBV6-5 and J is TRBJ1-5, with a weak D call TRBD1 (6 bases). V was pared by 4 bases and J by 6 bases, with 10 bases between. Germline V gene lookup returns CDR1 MNHEY and CDR2 SVGAGI. The CDR3 contains 13 residues.

This chain joins TRBV5-6 and TRBJ2-7; TRBD2 matches at 8 bases. The V gene end was trimmed by 4 bases and the J gene end by 4 bases; junction bases not matched to a gene: 7. The length of the CDR3 is 14 residues. Per germline, CDR1 SGHDT and CDR2 YYEEEE. The CDR3 reads CASSPGTSWYEQYF. CDR3 bases: TGTGCCAGCAGCCCCGGGACTAGTTGGTACGAGCAGTACTTC.

In regard to this clone: This sequence may be a read error, since a much larger clone differs from it by one base. This sequence joins TRBV9 and TRBJ1-6; TRBD1 is a possible D gene (5 bases). The CDR3 has 16 residues. Trimming stripped 4 bases from V and 2 bases from J, with 13 bases between. CDR1 SGDLS and CDR2 YYNGEE come from the germline V gene. This CDR3 is CASSQRGNAYNSPLHF. In DNA form, the CDR3 reads TGTGCCAGCAGCCAACGGGGGAATGCCTATAATTCACCCCTCCACTTT.